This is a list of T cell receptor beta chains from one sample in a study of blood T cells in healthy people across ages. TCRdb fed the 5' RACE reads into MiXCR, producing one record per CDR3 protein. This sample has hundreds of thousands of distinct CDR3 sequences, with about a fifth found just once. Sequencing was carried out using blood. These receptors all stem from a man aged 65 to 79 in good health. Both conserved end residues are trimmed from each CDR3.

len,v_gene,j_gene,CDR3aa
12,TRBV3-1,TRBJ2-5,ASSHVGGKETQY
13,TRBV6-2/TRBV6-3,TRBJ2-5,ASSSHRDSQETQY
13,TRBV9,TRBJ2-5,ASSAPPGYQETQY
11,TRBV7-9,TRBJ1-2,ASSLEFNTGYT
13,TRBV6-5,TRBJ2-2,ASTWDRGATGELF
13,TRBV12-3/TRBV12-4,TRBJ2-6,ASSFEGAGANVLT
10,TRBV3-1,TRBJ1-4,AAGRGQEKLF
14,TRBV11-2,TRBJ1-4,ASSQTLGQGNEKLF
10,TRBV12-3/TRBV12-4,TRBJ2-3,ASSFRDRGTV
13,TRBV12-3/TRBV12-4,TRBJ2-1,ASSPSGGASNEQF
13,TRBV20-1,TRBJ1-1,SATPLLGPNTEAF
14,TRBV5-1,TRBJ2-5,ASSLRASGHQETQY
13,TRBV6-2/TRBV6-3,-,ASSYWTSGRDEQF
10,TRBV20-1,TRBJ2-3,SAVWSTDTQY
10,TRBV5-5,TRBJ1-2,ASAPVTYGYT
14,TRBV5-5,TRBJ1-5,ASRLGVVWVNQPQH
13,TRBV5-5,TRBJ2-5,ASSTGTGAQEAQY
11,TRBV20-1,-,SARDPRWNEQF
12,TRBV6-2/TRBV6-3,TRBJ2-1,ASSFQGIYNEQF
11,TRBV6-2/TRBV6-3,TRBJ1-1,ASSPRFYTEAF
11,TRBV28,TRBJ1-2,ASFGTGKDGYT
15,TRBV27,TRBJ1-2,ASSLARDSSRFSGYT
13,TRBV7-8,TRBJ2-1,ASSLGQTLGNEQF
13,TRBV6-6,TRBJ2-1,ASTAHGGMNNEQF
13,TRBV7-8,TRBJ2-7,ASSSYTGSTIEQY
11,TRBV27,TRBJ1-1,ASCSQGFTEAF
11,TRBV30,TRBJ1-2,AWSTSRGLGYT
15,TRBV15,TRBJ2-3,ATSRDRRPIGTDTQY
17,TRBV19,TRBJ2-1,ATHPSSGRAPSSYNEQF
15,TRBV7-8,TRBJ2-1,ASSRAMTSGTYNEQF
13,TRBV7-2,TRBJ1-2,ASSAQGQVNYGYT
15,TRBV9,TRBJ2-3,ASSVGSRRLSTDTQY
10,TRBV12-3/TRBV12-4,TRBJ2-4,ASSLGPGIQY
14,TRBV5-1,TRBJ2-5,ASSFLAGGREETQY
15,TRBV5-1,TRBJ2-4,ASSLVSSGSLKNIQY
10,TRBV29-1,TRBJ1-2,SVEGESYGYT
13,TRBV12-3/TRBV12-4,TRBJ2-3,ASMKRGGMLDTQY
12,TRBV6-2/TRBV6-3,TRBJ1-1,ASSYSDWYTEAF
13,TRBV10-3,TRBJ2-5,AISSGGRIQETQY
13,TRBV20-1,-,SASATRQGTYEQY